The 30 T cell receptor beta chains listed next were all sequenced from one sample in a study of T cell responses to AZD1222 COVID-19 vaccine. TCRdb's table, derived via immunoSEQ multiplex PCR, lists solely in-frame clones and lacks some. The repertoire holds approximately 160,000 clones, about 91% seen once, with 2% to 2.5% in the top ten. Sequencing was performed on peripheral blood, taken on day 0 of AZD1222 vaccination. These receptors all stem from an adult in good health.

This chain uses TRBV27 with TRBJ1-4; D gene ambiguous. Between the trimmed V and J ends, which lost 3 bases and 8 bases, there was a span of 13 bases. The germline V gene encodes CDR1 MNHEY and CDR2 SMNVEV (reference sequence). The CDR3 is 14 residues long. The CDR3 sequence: CASSFDGRGEKLFF. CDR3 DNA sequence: TGTGCCAGCAGTTTTGACGGGAGAGGCGAAAAACTGTTTTTT.

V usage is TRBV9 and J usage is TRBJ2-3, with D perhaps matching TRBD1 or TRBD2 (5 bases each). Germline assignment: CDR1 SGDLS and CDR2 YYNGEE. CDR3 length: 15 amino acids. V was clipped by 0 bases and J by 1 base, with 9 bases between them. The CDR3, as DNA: TGTGCCAGCAGCGTAGGGGGGATGGGCACAGATACGCAGTATTTT. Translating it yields CASSVGGMGTDTQYF.

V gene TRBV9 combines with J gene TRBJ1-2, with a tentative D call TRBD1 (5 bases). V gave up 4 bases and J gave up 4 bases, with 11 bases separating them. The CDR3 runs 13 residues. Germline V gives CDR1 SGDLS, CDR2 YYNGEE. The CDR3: CASSPGQAYGYTF. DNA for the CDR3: TGTGCCAGCAGCCCGGGGCAGGCCTATGGCTACACCTTC.

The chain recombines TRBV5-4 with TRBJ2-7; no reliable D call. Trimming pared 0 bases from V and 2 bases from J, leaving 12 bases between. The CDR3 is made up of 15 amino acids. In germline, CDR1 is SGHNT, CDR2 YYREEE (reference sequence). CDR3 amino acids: CASSLGAPTTYEQYF. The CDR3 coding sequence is TGTGCCAGCAGCTTGGGAGCTCCAACTACCTACGAGCAGTACTTC.

DNA of the CDR3: TGTGCCAGCAGTTTTTCACCATATGGCTACACCTTC. Encoded protein: CASSFSPYGYTF. V is TRBV28 and J is TRBJ1-2; D unresolved. Germline CDR1 and CDR2: MDHEN and SYDVKM. The ends were cut back, 3 bases at V and 5 bases at J, with 7 bases in the middle. The CDR3 has 12 amino acids.

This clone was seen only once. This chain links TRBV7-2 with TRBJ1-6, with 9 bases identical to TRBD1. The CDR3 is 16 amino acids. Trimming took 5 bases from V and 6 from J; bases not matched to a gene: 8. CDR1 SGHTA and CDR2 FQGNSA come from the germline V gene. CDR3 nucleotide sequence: TGTGCCAGCAGCCCGCGGACAGGGGAAGGTAATTCACCCCTCCACTTT. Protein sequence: CASSPRTGEGNSPLHF.

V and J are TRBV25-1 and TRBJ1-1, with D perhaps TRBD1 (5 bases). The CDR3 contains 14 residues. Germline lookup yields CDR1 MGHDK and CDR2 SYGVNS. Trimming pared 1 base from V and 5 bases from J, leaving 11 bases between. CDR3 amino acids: CASSESGRATEAFF. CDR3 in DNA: TGTGCCAGCAGTGAATCCGGCAGGGCAACTGAAGCTTTCTTT.

The CDR3 reads CASSYTSGFSSYEQYF. CDR3 in DNA: TGTGCCAGCAGTTACACTAGCGGGTTCAGCTCCTACGAGCAGTACTTC. V is TRBV6-2 or TRBV6-3 and J is TRBJ2-7, with 9 bases aligning to TRBD2. Germline V gene lookup returns CDR1 MNHEY and CDR2 SVGEGT. This CDR3 contains 16 residues. With 2 bases clipped from V and 0 bases from J, the junction kept 5 bases outside the gene matches.

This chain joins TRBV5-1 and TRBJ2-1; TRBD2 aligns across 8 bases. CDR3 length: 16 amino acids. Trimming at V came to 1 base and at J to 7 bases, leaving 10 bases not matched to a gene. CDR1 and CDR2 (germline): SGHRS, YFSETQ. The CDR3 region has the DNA TGCGCCAGCAGCTTGAGCCTCAGCGGGAGTGGGAATGAGCAGTTCTTC. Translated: CASSLSLSGSGNEQFF.

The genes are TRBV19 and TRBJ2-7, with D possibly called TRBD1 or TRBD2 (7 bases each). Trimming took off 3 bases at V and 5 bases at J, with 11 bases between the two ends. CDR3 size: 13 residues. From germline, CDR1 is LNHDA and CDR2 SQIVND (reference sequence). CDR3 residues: CASSIAGGDEQYF. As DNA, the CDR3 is TGTGCCAGTAGTATCGCAGGGGGGGACGAGCAGTACTTC.

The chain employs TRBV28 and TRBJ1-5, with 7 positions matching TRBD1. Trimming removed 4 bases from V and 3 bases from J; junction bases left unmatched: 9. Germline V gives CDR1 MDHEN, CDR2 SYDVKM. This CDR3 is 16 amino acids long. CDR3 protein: CASSSEGARDNQPQHF. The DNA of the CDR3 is TGTGCCAGCAGTTCAGAGGGGGCCAGGGACAATCAGCCCCAGCATTTT.

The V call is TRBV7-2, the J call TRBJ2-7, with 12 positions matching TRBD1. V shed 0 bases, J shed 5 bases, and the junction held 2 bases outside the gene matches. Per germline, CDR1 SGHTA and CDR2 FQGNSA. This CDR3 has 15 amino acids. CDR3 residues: CASSLAGTGGDEQYF. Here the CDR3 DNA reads TGTGCCAGCAGCTTAGCCGGGACAGGGGGCGACGAGCAGTACTTC.

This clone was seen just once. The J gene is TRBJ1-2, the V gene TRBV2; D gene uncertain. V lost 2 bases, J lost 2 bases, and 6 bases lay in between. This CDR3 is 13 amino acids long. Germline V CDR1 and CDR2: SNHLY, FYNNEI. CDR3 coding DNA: TGTGCCAGCAGTGAAAGGCAGAACTATGGCTACACCTTC. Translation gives CASSERQNYGYTF.

The CDR3 region has the DNA TGTGCCAGCAGTTTAGGGGCCAACGTCCTGACTTTC. It translates to CASSLGANVLTF. The V call is TRBV12-3 or TRBV12-4, the J call TRBJ2-6, with D unresolved. Trimming cost V 1 base and J 5 bases, with 0 bases left between them. This CDR3 spans 12 amino acids.

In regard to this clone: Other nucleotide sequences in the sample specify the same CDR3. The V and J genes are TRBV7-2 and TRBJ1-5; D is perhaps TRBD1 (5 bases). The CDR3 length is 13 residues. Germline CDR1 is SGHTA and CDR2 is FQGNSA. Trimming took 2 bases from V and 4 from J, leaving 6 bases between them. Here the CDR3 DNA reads TGTGCCAGCAGCTTACGGGGGAATCAGCCCCAGCATTTT. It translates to CASSLRGNQPQHF.

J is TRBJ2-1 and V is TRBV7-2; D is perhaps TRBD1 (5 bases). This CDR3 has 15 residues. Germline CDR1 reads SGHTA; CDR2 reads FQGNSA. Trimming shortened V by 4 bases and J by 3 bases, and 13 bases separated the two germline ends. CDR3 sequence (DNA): TGTGCCAGCAGCTCTGTAAGGGGATTCTACAATGAGCAGTTCTTC. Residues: CASSSVRGFYNEQFF.

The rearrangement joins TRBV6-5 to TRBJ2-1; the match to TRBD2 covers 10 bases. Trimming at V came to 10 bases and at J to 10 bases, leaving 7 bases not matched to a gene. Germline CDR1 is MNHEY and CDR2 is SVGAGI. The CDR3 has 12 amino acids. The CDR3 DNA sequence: TGTGCCATTAGACTAGCGGGTTGGGAGCAGTTCTTC. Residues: CAIRLAGWEQFF.

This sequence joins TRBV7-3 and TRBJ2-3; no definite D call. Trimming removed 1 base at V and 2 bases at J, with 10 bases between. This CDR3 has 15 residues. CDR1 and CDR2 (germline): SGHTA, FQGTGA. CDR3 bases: TGTGCCAGCAGCTTAAAGGGCGGCCCCACAGATACGCAGTATTTT. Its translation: CASSLKGGPTDTQYF. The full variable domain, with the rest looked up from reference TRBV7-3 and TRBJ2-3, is GAGVSQTPSNKVTEKGKYVELRCDPISGHTALYWYRQSLGQGPEFLIYFQGTGAADDSGLPNDRFFAVRPEGSVSTLKIQRTERGDSAVYLCASSLKGGPTDTQYFGPGTRLTVL.

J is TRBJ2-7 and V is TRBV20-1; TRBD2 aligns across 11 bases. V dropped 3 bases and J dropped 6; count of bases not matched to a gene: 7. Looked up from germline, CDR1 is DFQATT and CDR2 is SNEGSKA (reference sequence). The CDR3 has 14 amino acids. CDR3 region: CSASEASGRSEQYF. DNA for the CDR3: TGCAGTGCTAGTGAGGCTAGCGGGAGGTCCGAGCAGTACTTC.

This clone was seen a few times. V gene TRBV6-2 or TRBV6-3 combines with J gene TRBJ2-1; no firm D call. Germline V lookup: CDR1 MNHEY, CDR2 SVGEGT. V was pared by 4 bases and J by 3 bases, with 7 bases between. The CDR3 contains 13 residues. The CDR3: CASSSWVYNEQFF. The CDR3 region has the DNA TGTGCCAGCAGTTCATGGGTCTACAATGAGCAGTTCTTC.

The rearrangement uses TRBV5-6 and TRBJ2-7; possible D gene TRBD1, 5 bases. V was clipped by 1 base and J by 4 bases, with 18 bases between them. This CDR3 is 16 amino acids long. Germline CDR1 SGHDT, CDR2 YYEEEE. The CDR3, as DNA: TGTGCCAGCAGCTTGTGGGCCCAAAGGGGTATATACGAGCAGTACTTC. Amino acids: CASSLWAQRGIYEQYF.

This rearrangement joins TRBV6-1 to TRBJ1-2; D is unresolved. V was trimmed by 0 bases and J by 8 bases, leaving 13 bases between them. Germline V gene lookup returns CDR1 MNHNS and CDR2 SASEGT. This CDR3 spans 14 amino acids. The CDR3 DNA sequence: TGTGCCAGCAGTGAAGCAGAGGGTTTGGGCGGCTACACCTTC. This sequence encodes CASSEAEGLGGYTF.

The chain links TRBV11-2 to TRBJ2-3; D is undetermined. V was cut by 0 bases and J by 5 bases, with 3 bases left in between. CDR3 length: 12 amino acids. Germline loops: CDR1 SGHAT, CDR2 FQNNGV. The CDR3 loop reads CASSLEGDTQYF. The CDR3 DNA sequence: TGTGCCAGCAGCTTAGAGGGAGATACGCAGTATTTT.

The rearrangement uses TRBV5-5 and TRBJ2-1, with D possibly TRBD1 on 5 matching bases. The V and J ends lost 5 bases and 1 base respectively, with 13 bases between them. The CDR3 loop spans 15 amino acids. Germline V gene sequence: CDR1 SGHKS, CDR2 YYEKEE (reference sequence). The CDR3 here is CASSSSRVSYNEQFF. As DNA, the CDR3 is TGTGCCAGCAGTTCGAGCAGGGTATCCTACAATGAGCAGTTCTTC.

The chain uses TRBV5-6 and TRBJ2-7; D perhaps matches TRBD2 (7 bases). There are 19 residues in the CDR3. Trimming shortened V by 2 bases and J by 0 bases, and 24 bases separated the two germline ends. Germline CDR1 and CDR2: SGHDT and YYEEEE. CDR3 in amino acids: CASSFPMGGGEIRSYEQYF. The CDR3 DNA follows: TGTGCCAGCAGCTTCCCTATGGGGGGGGGCGAAATCCGCTCCTACGAGCAGTACTTC. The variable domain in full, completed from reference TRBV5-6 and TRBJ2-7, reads DAGVTQSPTHLIKTRGQQVTLRCSPKSGHDTVSWYQQALGQGPQFIFQYYEEEERQRGNFPDRFSGHQFPNYSSELNVNALLLGDSALYLCASSFPMGGGEIRSYEQYFGPGTRLTVT.

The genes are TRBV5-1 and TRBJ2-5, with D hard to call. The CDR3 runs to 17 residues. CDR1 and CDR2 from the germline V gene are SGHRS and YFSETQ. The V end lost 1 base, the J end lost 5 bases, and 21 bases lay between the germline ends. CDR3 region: CASSLSGSQLSGETQYF. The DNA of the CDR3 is TGCGCCAGCAGCTTGTCGGGCTCCCAGCTCTCTGGGGAGACCCAGTACTTC.

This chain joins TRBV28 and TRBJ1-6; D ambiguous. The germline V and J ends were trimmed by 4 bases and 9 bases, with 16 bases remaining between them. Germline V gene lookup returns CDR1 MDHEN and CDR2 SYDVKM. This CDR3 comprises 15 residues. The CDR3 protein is CASSWSREGSSPLHF. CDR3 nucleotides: TGTGCCAGCAGTTGGAGCCGGGAAGGTAGTTCACCCCTCCACTTT.

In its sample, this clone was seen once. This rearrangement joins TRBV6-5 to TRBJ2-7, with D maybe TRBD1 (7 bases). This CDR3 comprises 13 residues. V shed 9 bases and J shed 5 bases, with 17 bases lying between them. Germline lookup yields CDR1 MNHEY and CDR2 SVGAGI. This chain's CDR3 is CASLQGGLHEQYF. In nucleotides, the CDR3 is TGTGCCAGTCTCCAGGGGGGCCTACACGAGCAGTACTTC.

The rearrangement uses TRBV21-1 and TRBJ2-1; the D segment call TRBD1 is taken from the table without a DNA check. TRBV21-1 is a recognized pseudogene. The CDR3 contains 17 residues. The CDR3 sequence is CASSNRGLVLDYNEQFF. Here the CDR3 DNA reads TGTGCCAGCAGCAACAGGGGGTTAGTCTTGGACTACAATGAGCAGTTCTTC.

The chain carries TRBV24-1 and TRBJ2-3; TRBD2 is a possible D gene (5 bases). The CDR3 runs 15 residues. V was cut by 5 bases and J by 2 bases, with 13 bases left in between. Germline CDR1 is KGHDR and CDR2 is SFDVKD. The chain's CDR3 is CATSAGELATDTQYF. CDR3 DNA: TGTGCCACCAGTGCTGGGGAGCTGGCCACAGATACGCAGTATTTT.